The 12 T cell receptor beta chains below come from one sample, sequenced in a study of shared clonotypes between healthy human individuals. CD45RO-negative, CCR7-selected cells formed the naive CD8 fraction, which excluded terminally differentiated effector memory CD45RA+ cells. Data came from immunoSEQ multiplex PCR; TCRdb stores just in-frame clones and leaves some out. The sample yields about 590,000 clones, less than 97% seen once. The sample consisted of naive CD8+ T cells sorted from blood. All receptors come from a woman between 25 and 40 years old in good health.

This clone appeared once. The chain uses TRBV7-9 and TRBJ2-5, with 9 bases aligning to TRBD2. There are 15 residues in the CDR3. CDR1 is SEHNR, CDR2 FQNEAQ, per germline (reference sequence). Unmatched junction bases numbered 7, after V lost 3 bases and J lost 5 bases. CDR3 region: CASSFVIAGDETQYF. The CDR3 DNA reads TGTGCCAGCAGCTTCGTAATAGCGGGAGATGAGACCCAGTACTTC.

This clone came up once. The CDR3, as DNA: TGTGCCAGCAGCATCCACCGGGACAGGGGTCATGAGCAGTTCTTC. Protein sequence: CASSIHRDRGHEQFF. The chain recombines TRBV7-6 with TRBJ2-1; 10 bases match TRBD1. Germline CDR1 reads SGHVS; CDR2 reads FNYEAQ. V trimming: 5 bases; J trimming: 8 bases; junction bases outside the gene matches: 9. The CDR3 contains 15 residues.

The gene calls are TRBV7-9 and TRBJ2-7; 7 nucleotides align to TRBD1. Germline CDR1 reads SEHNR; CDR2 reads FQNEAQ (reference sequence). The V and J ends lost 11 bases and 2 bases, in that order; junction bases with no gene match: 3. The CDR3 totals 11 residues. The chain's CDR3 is CAAGTAYEQYF. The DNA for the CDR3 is TGTGCCGCCGGGACAGCCTACGAGCAGTACTTC.

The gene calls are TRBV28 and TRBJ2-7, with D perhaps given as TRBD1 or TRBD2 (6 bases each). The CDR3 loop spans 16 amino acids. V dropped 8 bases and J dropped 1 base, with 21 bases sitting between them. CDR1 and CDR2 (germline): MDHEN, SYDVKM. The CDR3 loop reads CASVGPRGAGSYEQYF. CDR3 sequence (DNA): TGTGCCAGCGTCGGGCCAAGGGGGGCGGGGTCCTACGAGCAGTACTTC.

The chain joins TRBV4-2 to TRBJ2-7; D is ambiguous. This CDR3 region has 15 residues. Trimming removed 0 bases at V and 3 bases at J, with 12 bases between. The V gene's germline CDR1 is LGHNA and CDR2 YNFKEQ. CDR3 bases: TGTGCCAGCAGCCAAGATCGTTTGCCGGACTACGAGCAGTACTTC. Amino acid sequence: CASSQDRLPDYEQYF.

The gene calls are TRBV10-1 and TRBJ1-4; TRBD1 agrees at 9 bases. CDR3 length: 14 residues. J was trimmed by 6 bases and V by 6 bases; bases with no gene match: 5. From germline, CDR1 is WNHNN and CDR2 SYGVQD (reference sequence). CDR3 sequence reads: CASSSRDRDEKLFF. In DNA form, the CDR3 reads TGCGCCAGCAGCAGCCGGGACAGGGATGAAAAACTGTTTTTT.

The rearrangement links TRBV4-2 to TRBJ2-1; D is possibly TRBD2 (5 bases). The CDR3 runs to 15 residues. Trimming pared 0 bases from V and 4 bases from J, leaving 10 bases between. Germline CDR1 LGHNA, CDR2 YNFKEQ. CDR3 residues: CASSQDLGGYNEQFF. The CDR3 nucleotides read TGTGCCAGCAGCCAAGACCTCGGCGGGTACAATGAGCAGTTCTTC.

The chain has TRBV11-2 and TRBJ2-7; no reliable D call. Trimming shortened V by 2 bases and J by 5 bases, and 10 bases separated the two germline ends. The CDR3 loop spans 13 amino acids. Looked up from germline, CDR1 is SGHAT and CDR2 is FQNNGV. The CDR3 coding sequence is TGTGCCAGCAGCTTATTAGTTGGAGACGAGCAGTACTTC. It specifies CASSLLVGDEQYF. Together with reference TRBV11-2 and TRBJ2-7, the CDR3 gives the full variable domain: EAGVAQSPRYKIIEKRQSVAFWCNPISGHATLYWYQQILGQGPKLLIQFQNNGVVDDSQLPKDRFSAERLKGVDSTLKIQPAKLEDSAVYLCASSLLVGDEQYFGPGTRLTVT.

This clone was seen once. Here the CDR3 reads CAISEPGGWYGYTF. The CDR3 bases are TGTGCCATCAGTGAGCCGGGAGGTTGGTATGGCTACACCTTC. The chain has TRBV10-3 and TRBJ1-2; D gene ambiguous. Trimming stripped 2 bases from V and 5 bases from J, with 12 bases between. Germline V gene lookup returns CDR1 ENHRY and CDR2 SYGVKD. The CDR3 totals 14 residues.

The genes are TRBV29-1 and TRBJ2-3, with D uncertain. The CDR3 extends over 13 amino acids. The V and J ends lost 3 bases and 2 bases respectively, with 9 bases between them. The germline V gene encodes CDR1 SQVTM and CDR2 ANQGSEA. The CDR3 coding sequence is TGCAGCGTTGATGGGTGGTCCACAGATACGCAGTATTTT. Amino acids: CSVDGWSTDTQYF.

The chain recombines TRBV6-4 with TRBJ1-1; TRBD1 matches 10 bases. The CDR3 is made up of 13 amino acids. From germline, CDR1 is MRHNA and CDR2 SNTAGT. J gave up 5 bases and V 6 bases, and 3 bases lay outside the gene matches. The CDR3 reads CASRAGQGTEAFF. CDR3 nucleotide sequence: TGTGCCAGCAGGGCGGGACAGGGGACTGAAGCTTTCTTT.

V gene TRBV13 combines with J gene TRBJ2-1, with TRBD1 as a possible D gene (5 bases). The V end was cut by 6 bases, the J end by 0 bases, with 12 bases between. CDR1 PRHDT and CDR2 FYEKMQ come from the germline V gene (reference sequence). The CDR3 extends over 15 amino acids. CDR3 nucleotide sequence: TGTGCCAGCAGAACACAGGCCCGCTCCTACAATGAGCAGTTCTTC. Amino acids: CASRTQARSYNEQFF.